The entry that follows covers one TCR beta chain sequence. Its antigen is not known. The CDR3 has 13 amino acids. The V end lost 3 bases, the J end lost 8 bases, and 9 bases lay between the germline ends. CDR1 and CDR2 from the germline V gene are SGDLS and YYNGEE. The sample comes from a study of T cell responses to AZD1222 COVID-19 vaccine. Overall study results and limits: Just a handful of people given AZD1222 tested seropositive at baseline. Spike-wide coverage was observed for vaccine-associated CD4 TCRs, with dominant responses at 160-218 and 743-854.

Sequenced by immunoSEQ multiplex PCR; TCRdb stores in-frame clones only, minus some. This table holds over 150,000 clones, 87% found once. The V and J genes are TRBV9 and TRBJ1-6, with a weak D call TRBD1 (6 bases). This TCR was recovered from an adult in good health. Here the sequenced sample was peripheral blood, taken on day 0 of AZD1222 vaccination. The CDR3 loop reads CASSGTEHSPLHF. The CDR3 DNA reads TGTGCCAGCAGCGGGACAGAACATTCACCCCTCCACTTT.